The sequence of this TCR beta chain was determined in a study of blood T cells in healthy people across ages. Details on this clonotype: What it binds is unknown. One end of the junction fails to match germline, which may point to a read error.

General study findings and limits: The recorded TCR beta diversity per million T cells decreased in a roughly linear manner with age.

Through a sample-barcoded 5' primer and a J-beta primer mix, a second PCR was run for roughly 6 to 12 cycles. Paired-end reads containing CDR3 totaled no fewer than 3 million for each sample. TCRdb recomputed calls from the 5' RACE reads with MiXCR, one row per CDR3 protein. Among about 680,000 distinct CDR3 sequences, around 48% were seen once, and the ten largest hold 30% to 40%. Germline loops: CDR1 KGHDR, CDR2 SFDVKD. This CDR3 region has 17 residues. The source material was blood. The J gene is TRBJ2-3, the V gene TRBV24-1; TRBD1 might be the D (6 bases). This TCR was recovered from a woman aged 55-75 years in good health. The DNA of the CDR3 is TGTACCACCAGTGATTATTCAGGGGCCACTGGGACAGATACGCAGTATTTT. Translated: CTTSDYSGATGTDTQYF.